This T cell receptor beta chain stems from a study of cytomegalovirus exposure and HLA in healthy donors (TCRdb year 2017). Background on the whole study: According to an earlier analysis of 550 to 750 of the donors, some 170 million T cells yielded 117 million unique TCR beta sequences and about 300 Gb of sequence data. An early release that covered more than 550 HLA-typed donors contained approximately 300 gigabases of sequencing data and tens of millions of unique TCR sequences. Of the roughly 410 genotyped donors, 75% to 85% were placed in the genetic ancestry cluster associated with self-reported Caucasian donors. The study aimed to test whether signatures of past pathogen exposure could be identified by cataloging public T cell receptors. The study profiled the T cell repertoires of some 610 subjects by immunosequencing and related them to cytomegalovirus serostatus. Along with the roughly 700-subject first cohort, a separate validation cohort of more than 90 different subjects was used. The study combined high-throughput TCR immunosequencing, statistical association of individual TCRs with disease status, and machine learning to predict cytomegalovirus infection status. A later analysis re-analyzed previously published TCR beta repertoires from about 600 donors and added high-resolution HLA genotyping to study TCR occurrence patterns. The later analysis used no new phenotypic data to find candidate immune exposures, relying instead on TCR beta sequences and their occurrence across donors. An earlier analysis of a few hundred of the donors applied high-throughput TCR beta sequencing to assess whether each TCR beta V gene segment acted as functional or pseudogenic. Donor age, sex, ethnicity and CMV serostatus were compiled together with the repertoire data. A later genetic analysis took genome-wide SNP genotypes for about three fifths of the 666 donors and used that subset as a discovery cohort. Every repertoire in the discovery cohort had been generated on one and the same sequencing platform. HLA typing included class I and class II loci at four-digit resolution. The number of typed donors differed by locus: roughly 620-630 for A, B, C, DRB1 and DQB1; approximately 520 for DQA1; 606 for DPA1; and around 470 for DPB1. Several DR-DQ haplotypes were handled as single units for association and clustering because linkage in the cohort was strong. On average, over 200,000 unique TCR beta nucleotide sequences were sequenced per donor among about 400 genotyped donors of the cohort, with roughly 18% of those sequences being non-productive. Summary of the overall study and its limitations: About 15 rarely observed V segments, including chromosome 9 orphons, were excluded from the earlier analysis of 550 to 700 of the donors because counts were too low. In an earlier analysis of some 640 of the donors, most TCR beta V segments were observed in productive rearrangements about 87% or about 30% of the time, broadly matching IMGT annotations. A further reported finding was that TCR beta sequences accurately predicted the HLA-A and HLA-B alleles for most subjects in the first cohort. In the study, approximately 160 TCR beta chains were listed as associated with cytomegalovirus. A later analysis found that TCR association rates varied across HLA loci, with DRB1 alleles showing the most associated TCRs and HLA-C alleles the fewest. A later analysis found that HLA-associated TCR beta chains were more clonally expanded and had lower generation probabilities than equally common non-associated chains. Several of the top co-occurrence clusters appeared to be linked to parvovirus B19, influenza, CMV and Epstein-Barr virus, according to a later analysis. In both the original and validation cohorts, the classifier was reported to diagnose cytomegalovirus status with high specificity and sensitivity. Some IMGT-functional V segments, including TRBV6-2 and TRBV6-3, could not be distinguished by the 87-base-pair reads and were therefore excluded. The presence/absence analyses assumed that sequencing depth was roughly uniform across donors, and that assumption may not be true. Compared with the 666-donor mean, donors in an Asian-associated ancestry cluster had fewer N-insertions in productive TCRs, according to a later genetic analysis. The only immune exposure information available for the cohort was CMV serostatus. When HLA alleles, especially DR and DQ, strongly co-occurred, TCR associations were difficult to assign to individual alleles. The cohort was sequenced for TCR beta chains only, and without alpha or paired-chain data the features that could be detected were limited. V-gene and J-gene trimming of TCR beta chains was associated with a missense DCLRE1C variant in a later genetic analysis, and the association was replicated in an independent cohort. The authors suggested that the approach could potentially be extended to other disease states and immunological phenotypes. A later analysis associated 16,951 TCR beta sequences with specific HLA alleles at a false discovery rate of 0.05. While some public TCRs were present in many individuals, most TCR sequences turned up only very rarely across donors. According to a later analysis, most CMV-associated TCR beta chains appeared to be HLA-restricted, and the HLA associations seemed to be driven largely by CMV exposure. In vitro tests confirmed that a few of the cytomegalovirus-associated TCR beta chains recognize cytomegalovirus antigens. The sequencing pipeline was judged likely to have produced a cluster of highly shared sequence variants as a technical artifact. Linkage disequilibrium might explain the correlated functional status among segregating V segments, but an unknown experimental factor could not be ruled out. Because some donors lacked HLA typing at each locus, the association tests relied only on the typed subset.

Of note for this clone: Its antigen specificity is not known. Base-call qualities are not available, and no considerably larger clone is one nucleotide away.

A distance of 15 bases separates the germline ends of V and J, which lose 4 bases and 4 bases respectively. Including cysteine and phenylalanine, the CDR3 has 16 amino acids. Solely the CDR3 DNA is kept, with 48 bases framed from the first base. Taken from the germline V gene, the CDR1 and CDR2 loops are SGHRS and YFSETQ. The library was generated by the immunoSEQ multiplex PCR assay. A mixture of 60 forward primers for TCR Vbeta segments and 13 reverse primers for TCR Jbeta segments was used in the multiplex PCR. Amplification of the CDR3 region of rearranged TCR beta genes was performed with a multiplex PCR assay on genomic DNA. On the Illumina HiSeq System, the amplified TCR beta libraries were sequenced as 87-base-pair reads. Processing in the source paper ran as follows. A later analysis tallied 75 million to 85 million unique TCR beta chains across the 700 or so repertoires, and approximately 11 million of those chains were shared by two or more donors. A nearest-neighbor algorithm error-corrected the raw reads and collapsed the reads into unique sequences, merging closely related sequences to remove PCR and sequencing errors. V, D and J gene segments were assigned by aligning CDR3 sequences to IMGT reference sequences. For a sequence to be retained, a match of at least six nucleotides to both a V gene segment and a J gene segment was required. A rearrangement was called productive if the CDR3 had no stop codons and remained in frame with V and J, and every other rearrangement was called non-productive. CDR3 was defined according to IMGT convention as the region running from the second conserved V-encoded cysteine to the conserved J-encoded phenylalanine. In an earlier analysis of around 540 of the donors, sequences lacking an unambiguous match to a single V gene segment were excluded. An earlier analysis of several hundred of the donors called V segments functional above 56.7% productive rearrangements and segregating when the between-donor standard deviation exceeded 5%. To diagnose cytomegalovirus status from the catalog of TCR beta chain sequences, a statistical classification framework was built. In a later analysis, TCR nucleotide sequences were compared against IMGT/GENE-DB human TR gene sequences so that V and J genes could be assigned. Using the TCRdist pipeline, a later analysis assigned CDR3 sequences along with most-parsimonious VDJ recombination scenarios. In a later analysis, each TCR beta chain was defined by its CDR3 amino acid sequence together with its V-gene family, and reads lacking a unique V-gene family were excluded. As a way to deal with suspected cross-contamination and a sequencing artifact, a later analysis dropped over 550 nucleotide sequences that were highly shared and had low generation probability. For each public chain, a later analysis derived a clonal expansion index from normalized ranks of inferred template counts within each repertoire. In a later analysis, generation probabilities were computed with a VDJ recombination model fitted to out-of-frame rearrangements, and the resulting probabilities were checked against IGoR. Hypergeometric tests were used in a later analysis to score TCR-TCR, TCR-HLA and TCR-CMV co-occurrence, with a repertoire-size bias correction applied to the TCR pairs. To estimate false discovery rates, a later analysis permuted the HLA or CMV assignments 20 times. In a later analysis, co-occurring TCRs were grouped with DBSCAN, and TCRdist sequence similarity was added when clustering was performed within HLA-allele-positive subsets. For co-occurrence clustering, repertoires with fewer than 30,000 or more than 120,000 public chains were excluded, along with roughly five repertoires with anomalous nucleotide sharing. This is the immuneACCESS table as TCRdb keeps it, with only in-frame sequences that have V and J called. A part of the clones is gone; compared with another copy, unresolved V genes explain less than half, and the rest is unexplained. Clone size and V and J calls were adopted from that table, with D and trimming inferred from the DNA. The sample data list about 76,000 clones, and nearly 80% of these were observed just once. The top ten clonotypes cover approximately 8.9% of the sample.

The cohort was made up of approximately 670 healthy bone marrow donors. At the time of sampling, every cohort member was nominally healthy, though immune exposures that went unrecorded were likely present. The donor tested CMV seropositive and was one of the 289 seropositive cohort members. A peripheral blood sample was collected from each donor, and TCR beta sequencing was performed on peripheral blood mononuclear cells. Genomic DNA was extracted from the blood cell samples with the Qiagen DNeasy Blood Extraction Kit. The TCR comes from a woman aged 40 to 55 in good health and CMV-seropositive. The rearrangement combines TRBV5-1 with TRBJ2-6; the D region possibly corresponds to TRBD2 (6 bases align). The sequenced sample consisted of PBMCs. The DNA sequence reads TGCGCCAGCAGCCCCGCGGCGGGATCCGGGGCCAACGTCCTGACTTTC. Its amino acids are CASSPAAGSGANVLTF.